These T cell receptor beta chains were read from a single sample in a study of CD8+CD57+ T cells in acquired aplastic anemia. TCRdb recomputed calls from the reads with MiXCR, one row per CDR3 protein. The table records about 200,000 distinct CDR3 sequences, about 60% of them present only once. The sequencing input was sorted CD4+, CD8+, or CD8+CD57+ T cells (not recorded which) from PBMCs. The receptors stem from a human donor with aplastic anemia. Each CDR3 is given with its conserved first and last residue. Each record gives: D gene, CDR3 length, V gene, clone size, J gene, CDR3 protein, CDR3 DNA. D genes are given only for firm matches. The listing skips clone size in some rows; elsewhere it reads once, few, many or a size class.

D: -; length: 13; V: TRBV20-1; size: few; J: TRBJ2-3; CDR3: CSASPAGTDTQYF; DNA: TGCAGTGCTAGTCCAGCGGGCACAGATACGCAGTATTTT
D: TRBD1; length: 15; V: TRBV5-1; size: -; J: TRBJ1-6; CDR3: CASSSRTGGHSPLHF; DNA: TGTGCCAGCAGCTCACGGACAGGGGGCCATTCACCCCTCCACTTT
D: -; length: 16; V: TRBV7-9; size: many; J: TRBJ1-1; CDR3: CASSPPRDHMNTEAFF; DNA: TGTGCCAGCAGCCCGCCCCGGGACCATATGAACACTGAAGCTTTCTTT
D: -; length: 15; V: TRBV7-8; size: -; J: TRBJ2-7; CDR3: CASRTTGRGLGEQYF; DNA: TGTGCCAGCAGAACTACAGGGCGAGGATTGGGCGAGCAGTACTTC
D: -; length: 12; V: TRBV20-1; size: -; J: TRBJ2-3; CDR3: CSARALPDTQYF; DNA: TGCAGTGCTAGAGCACTACCAGATACGCAGTATTTT
D: TRBD1; length: 14; V: TRBV5-5; size: -; J: TRBJ1-1; CDR3: CASSVQGGYTEAFF; DNA: TGTGCCAGCAGCGTACAGGGGGGTTACACTGAAGCTTTCTTT
D: -; length: 16; V: TRBV7-9; size: -; J: TRBJ2-3; CDR3: CASSRSDSRNSDTQYF; DNA: TGTGCCAGCAGCCGATCGGACAGTCGGAATTCGGATACGCAGTATTTT
D: -; length: 13; V: TRBV7-8; size: -; J: TRBJ2-7; CDR3: CASSLAEGCEQYF; DNA: TGTGCCAGCAGCTTAGCGGAGGGTTGCGAGCAGTACTTC
D: -; length: 14; V: TRBV20-1; size: few; J: TRBJ2-1; CDR3: CSARDQTSGTAQFF; DNA: TGCAGTGCTAGAGACCAAACCTCCGGAACCGCGCAGTTCTTC
D: -; length: 12; V: TRBV5-6; size: few; J: TRBJ2-1; CDR3: CASSLLDNEQFF; DNA: TGTGCCAGCAGCTTGCTTGACAATGAGCAGTTCTTC
D: -; length: 14; V: TRBV5-1; size: -; J: TRBJ2-2; CDR3: CASSWGVTTGELFF; DNA: TGCGCCAGCAGTTGGGGGGTAACCACCGGGGAGCTGTTTTTT
D: -; length: 14; V: TRBV7-6; size: -; J: TRBJ2-7; CDR3: CASSLQGPHYEQYF; DNA: TGTGCCAGCAGCTTACAGGGCCCCCACTACGAGCAGTACTTC
D: TRBD2; length: 15; V: TRBV5-1; size: -; J: TRBJ2-1; CDR3: CASSIIAGGDNEQFF; DNA: TGCGCCAGCAGCATAATAGCGGGAGGGGACAATGAGCAGTTCTTC
D: -; length: 13; V: TRBV2; size: -; J: TRBJ2-7; CDR3: CASKGDQSYEQYF; DNA: TGTGCCAGCAAAGGGGACCAGAGCTACGAGCAGTACTTC
D: TRBD1; length: 15; V: TRBV4-3; size: once; J: TRBJ1-5; CDR3: CASSQDGQGSQPQHF; DNA: TGCGCCAGCAGCCAAGACGGACAGGGAAGTCAGCCCCAGCATTTT
D: -; length: 14; V: TRBV19; size: once; J: TRBJ1-2; CDR3: CASSGGGVLYGYTF; DNA: TGTGCCTCCTCCGGCGGGGGAGTACTCTATGGCTACACCTTC
D: TRBD2; length: 17; V: TRBV24-1; size: -; J: TRBJ2-1; CDR3: CATSDLLGMASGNEQFF; DNA: TGTGCCACCAGTGATTTGCTGGGCATGGCTAGCGGCAATGAGCAGTTCTTC
D: TRBD1; length: 18; V: TRBV12-5; size: many; J: TRBJ1-5; CDR3: CASGLAYTGEGGNQPQHF; DNA: TGTGCTAGTGGTTTGGCGTACACAGGGGAGGGGGGCAATCAGCCCCAGCATTTT
D: -; length: 13; V: TRBV7-9; size: few; J: TRBJ2-2; CDR3: CASSVTVFGELFF; DNA: TGTGCCAGCAGCGTGACAGTGTTCGGGGAGCTGTTTTTT
D: -; length: 14; V: TRBV11-2; size: many; J: TRBJ1-4; CDR3: CASSLFQGGEKLFF; DNA: TGTGCCAGCAGCTTGTTTCAGGGAGGCGAAAAACTGTTTTTT
D: -; length: 14; V: TRBV5-1; size: -; J: TRBJ1-5; CDR3: CANSLDGASQPQHF; DNA: TGCGCCAACAGCTTGGACGGAGCTAGTCAGCCCCAGCATTTT
D: -; length: 13; V: TRBV7-2; size: -; J: TRBJ1-1; CDR3: CASRLDRETEAFF; DNA: TGTGCCAGCAGATTAGATCGAGAGACTGAAGCTTTCTTT
D: TRBD1; length: 16; V: TRBV7-9; size: -; J: TRBJ1-3; CDR3: CASSFSGDSPSNTIYF; DNA: TGTGCCAGCAGCTTTTCGGGGGACAGCCCATCAAACACCATATATTTT
D: -; length: 15; V: TRBV7-9; size: -; J: TRBJ1-2; CDR3: CASRPPVSAGYGYTF; DNA: TGTGCCAGCAGGCCCCCGGTGTCCGCGGGCTATGGCTACACCTTC
D: TRBD1; length: 13; V: TRBV2; size: few; J: TRBJ2-5; CDR3: CASHTGGTETQYF; DNA: TGTGCCAGCCACACAGGGGGCACAGAGACCCAGTACTTC
D: TRBD1; length: 16; V: TRBV25-1; size: few; J: TRBJ2-5; CDR3: CASSEGGTGRVETQYF; DNA: TGTGCCAGCAGTGAAGGGGGGACAGGGAGGGTGGAGACCCAGTACTTC
D: -; length: 14; V: TRBV24-1; size: -; J: TRBJ2-1; CDR3: CATSDLAQYNEQFF; DNA: TGTGCCACCAGTGATTTGGCACAGTACAATGAGCAGTTCTTC
D: -; length: 14; V: TRBV2; size: -; J: TRBJ1-4; CDR3: CASSDGQPGEKLFF; DNA: TGTGCCAGCAGTGATGGGCAGCCTGGTGAAAAACTGTTTTTT
D: -; length: 13; V: TRBV20-1; size: -; J: TRBJ2-7; CDR3: CSAGDGQLYEQYF; DNA: TGCAGTGCTGGAGATGGGCAGCTCTACGAGCAGTACTTC
D: -; length: 15; V: TRBV11-1; size: many; J: TRBJ2-7; CDR3: CASSPGTARTYEQYF; DNA: TGTGCCAGCAGCCCCGGGACGGCAAGGACCTACGAGCAGTACTTC
D: -; length: 14; V: TRBV12-3/TRBV12-4; size: -; J: TRBJ1-3; CDR3: CASRGIRSGNTIYF; DNA: TGTGCCAGCAGGGGCATCAGATCTGGAAACACCATATATTTT
D: TRBD1; length: 13; V: TRBV9; size: many; J: TRBJ1-2; CDR3: CASSSGTGNGYTF; DNA: TGTGCCAGCAGCTCGGGGACAGGGAATGGCTACACCTTC
D: TRBD1; length: 15; V: TRBV10-1; size: -; J: TRBJ2-5; CDR3: CASSTGTAPGETQYF; DNA: TGCGCCAGCAGTACCGGGACAGCCCCCGGGGAGACCCAGTACTTC
D: -; length: 21; V: TRBV7-9; size: -; J: TRBJ2-1; CDR3: CASSLTQGPPEKKISYNEQFF; DNA: TGTGCCAGCAGCTTGACACAGGGCCCGCCAGAAAAGAAAATCTCCTACAATGAGCAGTTCTTC
D: -; length: 16; V: TRBV15; size: -; J: TRBJ1-1; CDR3: CATSHRLRQGVDEAFF; DNA: TGTGCCACCAGCCACAGACTACGACAAGGGGTCGATGAAGCTTTCTTT
D: -; length: 13; V: TRBV19; size: once; J: TRBJ2-2; CDR3: CACSLPGTGELFF; DNA: TGTGCCTGTAGTCTACCCGGCACCGGGGAGCTATTTTTT
D: TRBD1; length: 15; V: TRBV14; size: -; J: TRBJ1-4; CDR3: CVSSQIRQGGEKLSF; DNA: TGTGTCAGCAGCCAAATTCGACAGGGAGGCGAAAAACTGTCTTTT
D: -; length: 16; V: TRBV6-5; size: -; J: TRBJ1-1; CDR3: CASRPGQRKSNTEAFF; DNA: TGTGCCAGCAGACCAGGACAGAGAAAGTCGAACACTGAAGCTTTCTTT
D: TRBD2; length: 16; V: TRBV7-3; size: -; J: TRBJ2-5; CDR3: CASSSGGDIPQETQYF; DNA: TGTGCCAGCAGCTCGGGGGGGGACATCCCGCAAGAGACCCAGTACTTC
D: TRBD2; length: 14; V: TRBV25-1; size: -; J: TRBJ2-7; CDR3: CASTSGLPPGEQYF; DNA: TGTGCCAGCACCTCGGGACTACCCCCTGGGGAGCAGTACTTC
D: TRBD1; length: 16; V: TRBV20-1; size: -; J: TRBJ1-6; CDR3: CSAHYRGQGENSPLHF; DNA: TGCAGTGCTCACTATCGGGGACAGGGCGAAAATTCACCCCTCCACTTT
D: TRBD2; length: 14; V: TRBV6-5; size: once; J: TRBJ2-7; CDR3: CASSYTGLAREQYF; DNA: TGTGCCAGCAGTTACACCGGACTAGCGCGGGAGCAGTACTTC
D: -; length: 13; V: TRBV20-1; size: once; J: TRBJ2-2; CDR3: CSASDANTGELFF; DNA: TGCAGTGCTAGTGATGCGAACACCGGGGAGCTGTTTTTT